The 29 T cell receptor beta chains below were found in one sample sequenced in a study of blood T cell repertoires in COVID-19. TCRdb's table, derived via immunoSEQ multiplex PCR, lists solely in-frame clones and lacks some. The sample yields more than 300,000 clones, 83% seen once. The source material was PBMCs or T cells enriched from blood (not recorded which). These receptors were taken from a woman aged 45-60 years who had recovered from COVID-19.

V and J are TRBV9 and TRBJ1-2; TRBD1 aligns across 8 bases. CDR1 SGDLS and CDR2 YYNGEE come from the germline V gene. The length of the CDR3 is 15 residues. J was trimmed by 2 bases and V by 2 bases; bases with no gene match: 5. CDR3 coding DNA: TGTGCCAGCAGCGTCGACAGGGGCGGGAACTATGGCTACACCTTC. Translating gives CASSVDRGGNYGYTF. Filled out from reference TRBV9 and TRBJ1-2, the complete variable domain reads DSGVTQTPKHLITATGQRVTLRCSPRSGDLSVYWYQQSLDQGLQFLIQYYNGEERAKGNILERFSAQQFPDLHSELNLSSLELGDSALYFCASSVDRGGNYGYTFGSGTRLTVV.

Details on this clone: Other nucleotide sequences in the sample specify the same CDR3. The rearrangement joins TRBV30 to TRBJ1-1, with 9 nucleotides matching TRBD1. Germline CDR1 is GTSNPN and CDR2 is SVGIG (reference sequence). This CDR3 spans 12 amino acids. With 1 base clipped from V and 7 bases from J, the junction kept 1 base outside the gene matches. The CDR3 nucleotides read TGTGCCTGGAGTGGGACAGGGGATGAAGCTTTCTTT. This codes for CAWSGTGDEAFF. The variable domain in full, with the rest retrieved from reference TRBV30 and TRBJ1-1, is SQTIHQWPATLVQPVGSPLSLECTVEGTSNPNLYWYRQAAGRGLQLLFYSVGIGQISSEVPQNLSASRPQDRQFILSSKKLLLSDSGFYLCAWSGTGDEAFFGQGTRLTVV.

This chain joins TRBV28 and TRBJ2-1; TRBD2 is a possible D gene (6 bases). Deletions cut 6 bases from V and 7 bases from J, with 16 bases between. Looked up from germline, CDR1 is MDHEN and CDR2 is SYDVKM. This CDR3 spans 14 amino acids. The CDR3 sequence is CASRTRDFTNEQFF. Written as DNA, the CDR3 is TGTGCCAGCAGAACTAGGGACTTTACAAATGAGCAGTTCTTC.

This clone came up once. This sequence joins TRBV5-1 and TRBJ1-4; tentatively, D is TRBD1 (5 bases). Trimming stripped 4 bases from V and 15 bases from J, with 25 bases between. Germline-derived CDR1 and CDR2 are SGHRS and YFSETQ. The CDR3 sequence is 15 residues long. CDR3 nucleotide sequence: TGCGCCAGCAGCCCCGGATATCTGGGGGGGGAAGGATTGTTTTTT. It translates to CASSPGYLGGEGLFF.

The table lists this clone with a few counts. This chain uses TRBV10-3 with TRBJ2-7, with D possibly being TRBD1 (7 bases). The V end was cut by 7 bases, the J end by 7 bases, with 23 bases between. Germline assignment: CDR1 ENHRY and CDR2 SYGVKD. This CDR3 is built from 15 residues. The DNA of the CDR3 is TGTGCCATCATGGACACGCGGGACACCAGGGGGGAGCAGTACTTC. Its protein is CAIMDTRDTRGEQYF.

The chain is built from TRBV28 and TRBJ1-2, with D maybe TRBD1 (6 bases). In germline, CDR1 is MDHEN, CDR2 SYDVKM. This CDR3 contains 15 residues. V was trimmed by 2 bases and J by 6 bases, leaving 16 bases between them. The CDR3 coding sequence is TGTGCCAGCAGTTTAGTTTCAGGGGATGGACATGGCTACACCTTC. It codes for CASSLVSGDGHGYTF.

This chain links TRBV6-6 with TRBJ2-1, with D maybe TRBD2 (6 bases). This CDR3 contains 12 residues. Germline V CDR1 and CDR2: MNHNY, SVGAGI (reference sequence). The V and J ends lost 6 bases and 6 bases respectively, with 9 bases between them. CDR3 nucleotide sequence: TGTGCCAGCAGACTAGCCGGCAATGAGCAGTTCTTC. Its translation: CASRLAGNEQFF.

V and J are TRBV7-2 and TRBJ2-5; 8 bases align to TRBD1. The germline CDR1 and CDR2 sequences are SGHTA and FQGNSA. J was trimmed by 3 bases and V by 1 base; bases with no gene match: 1. This CDR3 has 14 residues. This CDR3 is CASSLEDREETQYF. For the CDR3, the DNA is TGTGCCAGCAGCTTAGAGGACAGGGAAGAGACCCAGTACTTC.

The CDR3 loop is CASNPLGQGNQPQHF. The DNA of the CDR3 is TGTGCCAGCAACCCCCTTGGACAGGGAAATCAGCCCCAGCATTTT. The V gene is TRBV6-2 or TRBV6-3, the J gene TRBJ1-5; 8 nucleotides match TRBD1. Per the germline V gene, CDR1 is MNHEY and CDR2 is SVGEGT. After removal of 7 bases from V and 4 bases from J, the junction contained 9 bases not matched to a gene. The CDR3 totals 15 residues.

This chain links TRBV5-5 with TRBJ2-2; D remains unclear. This CDR3 comprises 14 residues. CDR1 is SGHKS and CDR2 is YYEKEE in the germline V gene (reference sequence). Trimming removed 0 bases at V and 9 bases at J, with 12 bases between. The CDR3 sequence: CASSLAQTSRELFF. For the CDR3, the DNA is TGTGCCAGCAGCTTGGCGCAAACGAGCAGGGAGCTGTTTTTT. Full variable domain (outside the CDR3, taken from reference TRBV5-5 and TRBJ2-2): DAGVTQSPTHLIKTRGQQVTLRCSPISGHKSVSWYQQVLGQGPQFIFQYYEKEERGRGNFPDRFSARQFPNYSSELNVNALLLGDSALYLCASSLAQTSRELFFGEGSRLTVL.

The chain combines TRBV5-1 with TRBJ1-2; no firm D call. Trimming stripped 0 bases from V and 3 bases from J, with 12 bases between. The CDR3 is 15 amino acids. Germline CDR1 and CDR2: SGHRS and YFSETQ. CDR3 residues: CASSLGPAGDYGYTF. The CDR3 DNA sequence: TGCGCCAGCAGCTTGGGGCCGGCCGGAGACTATGGCTACACCTTC.

This chain joins TRBV7-2 and TRBJ2-1; 10 bases are shared with TRBD2. CDR3 length: 15 amino acids. Germline trimming cut 5 bases from V and 10 bases from J; bases unmatched to any gene: 11. CDR1 and CDR2 (germline): SGHTA, FQGNSA. CDR3 region: CASSQSWTSGFEQFF. DNA of the CDR3: TGTGCCAGCAGCCAAAGCTGGACTAGCGGTTTCGAGCAGTTCTTC.

The J gene is TRBJ2-3, the V gene TRBV11-3, with D possibly TRBD1 on 5 matching bases. V lost 6 bases and J lost 8, with 21 bases in between. From germline, CDR1 is SGHNT and CDR2 YENEEA. The CDR3 has 15 residues. CDR3 region: CASSFDSSTVGTQYF. Here the CDR3 DNA reads TGTGCCAGCAGTTTTGACAGTTCTACTGTAGGTACGCAGTATTTT. The whole variable domain, remainder taken from reference TRBV11-3 and TRBJ2-3, is EAGVVQSPRYKIIEKKQPVAFWCNPISGHNTLYWYLQNLGQGPELLIRYENEEAVDDSQLPKDRFSAERLKGVDSTLKIQPAELGDSAVYLCASSFDSSTVGTQYFGPGTRLTVL.

The chain links TRBV2 to TRBJ1-1; no clear D gene. In germline, CDR1 is SNHLY, CDR2 FYNNEI. V lost 0 bases and J 0 bases, leaving 14 bases between the germline ends. The CDR3 is 17 residues long. This chain's CDR3 is CASSEAGHAGMNTEAFF. The CDR3 DNA follows: TGTGCCAGCAGTGAAGCGGGTCACGCAGGTATGAACACTGAAGCTTTCTTT.

The CDR3 bases are TGCAGTGCGTGGGACTTAGATACGCAGTATTTT. This sequence encodes CSAWDLDTQYF. The chain employs TRBV20-1 and TRBJ2-3, with TRBD2 as a possible D gene (6 bases). CDR3 length: 11 amino acids. Trimming left V 6 bases short and J 5 bases short, with 9 bases between. Germline V lookup: CDR1 DFQATT, CDR2 SNEGSKA (reference sequence).

The chain joins TRBV7-2 to TRBJ1-2; TRBD1 agrees at 7 bases. CDR1 SGHTA and CDR2 FQGNSA come from the germline V gene. The CDR3 covers 15 residues. With V trimmed by 5 bases and J by 7 bases, 13 bases remained unmatched. The CDR3 loop is CASSPQGQPSRGYTF. CDR3 sequence (DNA): TGTGCCAGCAGCCCCCAGGGACAGCCGTCTCGTGGCTACACCTTC. The whole variable domain, remainder taken from reference TRBV7-2 and TRBJ1-2, is GAGVSQSPSNKVTEKGKDVELRCDPISGHTALYWYRQSLGQGLEFLIYFQGNSAPDKSGLPSDRFSAERTGGSVSTLTIQRTQQEDSAVYLCASSPQGQPSRGYTFGSGTRLTVV.

This clone was seen only once. The rearrangement links TRBV5-5 to TRBJ2-5; 11 nucleotides agree with TRBD2. V was pared by 3 bases and J by 1 base, with 8 bases of the junction left unmatched. Per the germline V gene, CDR1 is SGHKS and CDR2 is YYEKEE (reference sequence). This CDR3 has 17 amino acids. Here the CDR3 reads CASSWGVLAGAQETQYF. Here the CDR3 DNA reads TGTGCCAGCAGCTGGGGGGTACTAGCGGGGGCCCAAGAGACCCAGTACTTC.

The CDR3 protein is CASSQGRSGPYEQYF. The CDR3 nucleotides are TGTGCCAGCAGCCAGGGGAGATCTGGCCCCTACGAGCAGTACTTC. The chain uses TRBV3-1 (or the pseudogene TRBV3-2) and TRBJ2-7; tentative D call: TRBD2 (5 bases). The germline gives CDR1 LGHDT, CDR2 YNNKEL (reference sequence). This CDR3 is 15 amino acids long. Trimming shortened V by 3 bases and J by 2 bases, and 14 bases separated the two germline ends.

The chain joins TRBV9 to TRBJ1-1; D is unclear. Germline assignment: CDR1 SGDLS and CDR2 YYNGEE. This CDR3 has 13 amino acids. Trimming left V 2 bases short and J 4 bases short, with 9 bases between. This CDR3 is CASSVGAGTEAFF. CDR3 nucleotides: TGTGCCAGCAGCGTCGGTGCGGGCACTGAAGCTTTCTTT.

This chain uses TRBV5-1 with TRBJ1-2; D gene unclear. The ends were cut back, 1 base at V and 7 bases at J, with 14 bases in the middle. The CDR3 spans 14 residues. The germline CDR1 and CDR2 sequences are SGHRS and YFSETQ. The CDR3 bases are TGCGCCAGCAGCTTGCTAATCGGGAAAGGTGGCTACACCTTC. It encodes CASSLLIGKGGYTF.

This chain uses TRBV5-1 with TRBJ1-4, with 8 positions matching TRBD1. The CDR3 covers 15 residues. The germline V gene encodes CDR1 SGHRS and CDR2 YFSETQ. Trimming removed 4 bases from V and 7 bases from J; junction bases left unmatched: 9. CDR3 loop: CASSPSGGAPEKLFF. The CDR3 nucleotides are TGCGCCAGCAGCCCCTCAGGGGGCGCGCCTGAAAAACTGTTTTTT.

The V and J genes are TRBV5-1 and TRBJ1-6, with D possibly being TRBD1 (6 bases). The CDR3 is made up of 16 amino acids. From germline, CDR1 is SGHRS and CDR2 YFSETQ. Trimming cost V 3 bases and J 5 bases, with 15 bases left between them. CDR3 amino acids: CASSSFSGAHNSPLHF. For the CDR3, the DNA is TGCGCCAGCAGCTCCTTCTCAGGGGCCCATAATTCACCCCTCCACTTT.

This clone was seen only once. This chain uses TRBV30 with TRBJ1-1; D remains ambiguous. V lost 4 bases and J 0 bases, leaving 15 bases between the germline ends. The V gene's germline CDR1 is GTSNPN and CDR2 SVGIG (reference sequence). The CDR3 loop spans 15 amino acids. CDR3 sequence reads: CAWKYSGIMNTEAFF. In DNA form, the CDR3 reads TGTGCCTGGAAATACTCGGGGATCATGAACACTGAAGCTTTCTTT.

V usage is TRBV18 and J usage is TRBJ2-7, with a tentative D call TRBD1 (6 bases). This CDR3 contains 15 residues. Germline CDR1 and CDR2: KGHSH and LQKENI. With 5 bases removed from V and 0 bases from J, the gap between germline ends came to 14 bases. The DNA of the CDR3 is TGTGCCAGCTCAACAAAAGACAGGAGCTCCTACGAGCAGTACTTC. The encoded protein is CASSTKDRSSYEQYF.

J is TRBJ2-3 and V is TRBV19; TRBD2 might be the D (6 bases). CDR1 and CDR2 from the germline V gene are LNHDA and SQIVND (reference sequence). Between the trimmed V and J ends, which lost 7 bases and 1 base, there was a span of 18 bases. The CDR3 is made up of 16 amino acids. CDR3: CASTLGGVPGTDTQYF. DNA of the CDR3: TGTGCCAGTACTCTGGGGGGTGTTCCCGGCACAGATACGCAGTATTTT.

This sequence joins TRBV11-3 and TRBJ1-2; the match to TRBD1 covers 7 bases. The CDR3 contains 15 residues. Trimming cost V 5 bases and J 3 bases; bases outside gene matches: 9. Germline-derived CDR1 and CDR2 are SGHNT and YENEEA. The CDR3 region has the DNA TGTGCCAGCAGCACCCGGACAGGTTCGGACTATGGCTACACCTTC. Its protein product is CASSTRTGSDYGYTF.

The CDR3 coding sequence is TGTGCCAGTAGTGCCGCAACAGGGGGCGCGATCCATGGCTACACCTTC. Protein: CASSAATGGAIHGYTF. The chain joins TRBV19 to TRBJ1-2; 9 positions match TRBD1. The CDR3 runs to 16 residues. CDR1 is LNHDA, CDR2 SQIVND, per germline (reference sequence). V lost 5 bases, J lost 6 bases, and 13 bases stayed unmatched.

The genes are TRBV5-1 and TRBJ2-1; 10 bases are a match to TRBD1. Trimming took 0 bases from V and 7 from J; bases not matched to a gene: 7. The CDR3 is 16 amino acids. CDR1 is SGHRS and CDR2 is YFSETQ in the germline V gene. The CDR3 nucleotides read TGCGCCAGCAGCTTGGTGTTTAGGACAGGGGGGAATGAGCAGTTCTTC. Its translation: CASSLVFRTGGNEQFF.

V and J are TRBV4-3 and TRBJ1-2, with 9 bases aligning to TRBD1. CDR3 length equals 13 residues. J was trimmed by 7 bases and V by 0 bases; bases with no gene match: 0. Germline V lookup: CDR1 LGHNA, CDR2 YSLEER. The CDR3 loop is CASSQETGGGYTF. The DNA for the CDR3 is TGCGCCAGCAGCCAAGAGACAGGGGGTGGCTACACCTTC.